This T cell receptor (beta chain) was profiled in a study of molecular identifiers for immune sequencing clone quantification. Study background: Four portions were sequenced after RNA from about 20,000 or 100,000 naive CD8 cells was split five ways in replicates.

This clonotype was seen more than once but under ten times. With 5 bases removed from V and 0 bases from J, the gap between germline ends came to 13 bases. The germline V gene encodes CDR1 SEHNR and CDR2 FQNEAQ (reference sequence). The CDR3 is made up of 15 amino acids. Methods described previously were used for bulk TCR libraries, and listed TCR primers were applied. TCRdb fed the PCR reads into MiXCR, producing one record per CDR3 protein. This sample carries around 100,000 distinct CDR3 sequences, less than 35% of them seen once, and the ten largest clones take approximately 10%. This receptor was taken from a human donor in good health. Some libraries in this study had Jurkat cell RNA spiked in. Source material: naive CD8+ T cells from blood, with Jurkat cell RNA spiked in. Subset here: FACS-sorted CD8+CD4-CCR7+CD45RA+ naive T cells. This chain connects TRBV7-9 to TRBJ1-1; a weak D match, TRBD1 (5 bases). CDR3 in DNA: TGTGCCAGCAGCGACGGGACCTACATGAACACTGAAGCTTTCTTT. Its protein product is CASSDGTYMNTEAFF.